These T cell receptor beta chains were read from a single sample in a study of blood T cell repertoires in COVID-19. Sequencing used immunoSEQ multiplex PCR; TCRdb keeps in-frame clones, though not all of them. The repertoire holds over 100,000 clones, with roughly 86% as singletons. What was sequenced was peripheral blood. The receptor set was obtained from a woman aged 65 to 85 with COVID-19, enrolled during active disease. CDR3s include the opening cysteine and the closing phenylalanine or tryptophan. A D gene is named only where the DNA matches it firmly. A row's size may be missing; if present it is once, few, many or a size class.

clone_size j_call d_call v_call cdr3_aa cdr3_nt
. TRBJ1-2 . TRBV30 CAWSQREGYTF TGTGCCTGGAGCCAACGGGAAGGCTACACCTTC
few TRBJ2-7 . TRBV2 CASRLHYEQYF TGTGCCAGCAGACTCCACTACGAGCAGTACTTC
. TRBJ2-1 . TRBV6-5 CASSSQGFAYNEQFF TGTGCCAGCAGTTCACAGGGATTCGCCTACAATGAGCAGTTCTTC
. TRBJ1-6 TRBD1 TRBV28 CASRQRTGENSPLHF TGTGCCAGCAGACAAAGGACAGGGGAAAATTCACCCCTCCACTTT
. TRBJ2-2 TRBD2 TRBV7-3 CASSLGLASGAGELFF TGTGCCAGCAGCTTAGGGCTGGCTAGCGGGGCCGGGGAGCTGTTTTTT
. TRBJ2-1 . TRBV20-1 CSASRGASYNEQFF TGCAGTGCTAGTCGGGGGGCTTCCTACAATGAGCAGTTCTTC
. TRBJ1-1 . TRBV10-2 CASTRPGTEAFF TGCGCCAGCACTCGGCCGGGCACTGAAGCTTTCTTT
once TRBJ1-5 . TRBV6-2/TRBV6-3 CASSRGRGDPSNQPQHF TGTGCCAGCAGTCGGGGGAGGGGGGACCCTAGCAATCAGCCCCAGCATTTT
. TRBJ2-2 TRBD1 TRBV5-1 CASRTGGNTGELFF TGCGCCAGCCGGACAGGGGGGAACACCGGGGAGCTGTTTTTT
. TRBJ2-5 TRBD1 TRBV25-1 CASSEWSGGVQETQYF TGTGCCAGCAGTGAATGGTCAGGGGGCGTCCAAGAGACCCAGTACTTC
. TRBJ1-2 . TRBV9 CASSEADRNYGYTF TGTGCCAGCAGCGAGGCCGACAGGAACTATGGCTACACCTTC
. TRBJ2-7 . TRBV2 CASREDSSPNEQYF TGTGCCAGCAGAGAGGACTCGTCCCCCAACGAGCAGTACTTC
. TRBJ2-1 . TRBV5-1 CASSLGQSYNEQFF TGCGCCAGCAGCCTAGGACAGAGCTACAATGAGCAGTTCTTC
. TRBJ2-3 . TRBV7-2 CASSLDPGSTDTQYF TGTGCCAGCAGCTTAGACCCGGGAAGCACAGATACGCAGTATTTT
. TRBJ2-2 . TRBV2 CASSITSNTGELFF TGTGCCAGCAGCATTACTTCAAACACCGGGGAGCTGTTTTTT
. TRBJ2-7 . TRBV5-1 CASSLLPVYEQYF TGCGCCAGCAGCCTTCTCCCGGTTTACGAGCAGTACTTC
. TRBJ2-3 . TRBV5-4 CASSSGLARDTQYF TGTGCCAGCAGCTCCGGACTTGCCAGGGATACGCAGTATTTT
. TRBJ1-5 . TRBV6-2/TRBV6-3 CASSPGGEAGQPQHF TGTGCCAGCAGTCCCGGGGGGGAGGCCGGTCAGCCCCAGCATTTT
. TRBJ1-1 TRBD1 TRBV29-1 CSTTGDGLGAEAFF TGCAGCACGACAGGGGATGGGCTGGGCGCTGAAGCTTTCTTT
. TRBJ2-3 . TRBV23-1 CASSPPGGRVSTDTQYF TGCGCCAGCAGTCCGCCCGGAGGGAGAGTAAGCACAGATACGCAGTATTTT
few TRBJ1-6 TRBD1 TRBV27 CASRPTGSPYNSPLHF TGTGCCAGCAGACCGACAGGGAGCCCCTATAATTCACCCCTCCACTTT
. TRBJ1-4 TRBD1 TRBV5-1 CASSPPGQGNEKLFF TGCGCCAGCAGCCCCCCGGGACAGGGGAATGAAAAACTGTTTTTT
. TRBJ1-1 TRBD1 TRBV7-2 CASSSHQGVGAFF TGTGCCAGCAGCTCACACCAGGGGGTGGGAGCTTTCTTT
. TRBJ2-5 TRBD2 TRBV2 CASMREWRGGSETQYF TGTGCCAGCATGAGGGAGTGGCGGGGGGGCTCTGAGACCCAGTACTTC
. TRBJ2-1 . TRBV27 CASSLYGSYNEQFF TGTGCCAGCAGTTTATACGGGTCCTACAATGAGCAGTTCTTC
once TRBJ2-3 . TRBV27 CASRDDLPGTDTQYF TGTGCCAGCAGAGACGACTTACCCGGAACAGATACGCAGTATTTT
. TRBJ1-5 . TRBV19 CASSRSTGNYQPQHF TGTGCCAGTAGTCGCTCGACAGGAAATTATCAGCCCCAGCATTTT
once TRBJ1-2 . TRBV5-1 CASSTPGAYGYTF TGCGCCAGCAGCACCCCAGGGGCGTATGGCTACACCTTC
. TRBJ2-7 . TRBV2 CASSSRVAGEQYF TGTGCCAGCAGTTCCAGGGTAGCTGGGGAGCAGTACTTC
. TRBJ1-2 . TRBV5-4 CASSLAGDGYTF TGTGCCAGCAGCTTGGCAGGGGATGGCTACACCTTC
. TRBJ1-5 . TRBV24-1 CATVGSGGPIGRKGNQPQHF TGTGCCACCGTGGGGTCCGGGGGGCCGATAGGGCGCAAGGGCAATCAGCCCCAGCATTTT
. TRBJ2-1 . TRBV4-1 CASSQGRGRNNEQFF TGCGCCAGCAGCCAGGGGCGGGGGCGAAACAATGAGCAGTTCTTC
. TRBJ1-3 . TRBV5-1 CASSPEAGNTIYF TGCGCCAGCAGCCCGGAGGCTGGAAACACCATATATTTT
. TRBJ2-1 . TRBV3-1/TRBV3-2 CASSLWGDNEQFF TGTGCCAGCAGCCTATGGGGGGACAATGAGCAGTTCTTC
. TRBJ1-6 TRBD1 TRBV27 CASSLQTTGGRAPLHF TGTGCCAGCAGTCTTCAAACGACAGGGGGCCGTGCACCCCTCCACTTT
. TRBJ2-3 . TRBV9 CASSTRSVEDWGDTQYF TGTGCCAGCAGCACCCGTTCCGTCGAGGACTGGGGAGATACGCAGTATTTT